This T cell receptor beta chain stems from a study of cytomegalovirus exposure and HLA in healthy donors. Overall study context: From 190 million or so T cells, an earlier analysis saw roughly 110 million unique TCR beta sequences. Study-wide results and caveats: Most TCR sequences proved rare, with some public TCRs found in many donors. Among the sequence variants, a highly shared cluster was likely an artifact of sequencing. Cytomegalovirus-associated status was assigned to fewer than 200 TCR beta chains.

This clone was observed a handful of times. Antigen: not known. The study ran its PCR with 60 Vbeta and 13 Jbeta primers. The table came from immunoSEQ multiplex PCR; TCRdb's copy has only in-frame clones and leaves some out. Among 90,000 to 120,000 clones, about 85% were seen once, and the ten largest hold 2% to 2.5%. Germline CDR1 and CDR2: MNHEY and SVGAGI. The CDR3 is made up of 13 amino acids. Unmatched junction bases numbered 6, after V lost 2 bases and J lost 11 bases. J is TRBJ2-1 and V is TRBV6-5; 7 positions agree with TRBD1. Sequenced input: PBMCs. This sequence was found in a man younger than 45 in good health and CMV-seronegative. The CDR3 coding sequence is TGTGCCAGCAGTTACACCCCGGGACAGCAGCAGTTCTTC. It encodes CASSYTPGQQQFF.